One and the same sample provided the 13 T cell receptor beta chains below, sequenced in a study of T cells in Graves' hyperthyroidism and ophthalmopathy. TCR beta CDR3 regions were amplified from RNA. HTBI primers drove first-round RT-PCR of the TCR CDR3. One entry per CDR3 protein results from TCRdb running MiXCR on the multiplex PCR reads. Here the sample spans approximately 370,000 distinct CDR3 sequences, 15% to 20% being singletons. Sequencing was carried out using blood. The receptors were sampled from a woman under 40 with Graves' hyperthyroidism that later progressed to Graves' ophthalmopathy.

Comment on this clonotype: Since a much larger clone is just one base distant, this may be a read error. The chain couples TRBV9 to TRBJ1-2; TRBD1 aligns across 9 bases. Germline V gene sequence: CDR1 SGDLS, CDR2 YYNGEE. The V and J ends lost 3 bases and 7 bases, in that order; junction bases with no gene match: 10. This CDR3 is built from 15 residues. DNA for the CDR3: TGTGCCAGCAGCGGGGACAGGGCCCTATGGGGTGGCTACACCTTC. This sequence encodes CASSGDRALWGGYTF.

The genes are TRBV4-1 and TRBJ2-7, with D perhaps being TRBD1 or TRBD2 (5 bases each). The germline V gene encodes CDR1 MGHRA and CDR2 YSYEKL. The CDR3 extends over 15 amino acids. V was shortened by 1 base and J by 3 bases, with 13 bases between the two germline ends. The CDR3 DNA sequence: TGCGCCAGCAGCCAAGGCCCGGGACCCAGCTACGAGCAGTACTTC. This sequence encodes CASSQGPGPSYEQYF.

V and J are TRBV11-3 and TRBJ2-5, with TRBD1 identical over 7 bases. CDR1 and CDR2 (germline): SGHNT, YENEEA. The CDR3 length is 15 residues. With 5 bases clipped from V and 5 bases from J, the junction kept 11 bases outside the gene matches. The CDR3 DNA sequence: TGTGCCAGCAGCAGCCGACAGGGTGTCTGGGAGACCCAGTACTTC. Residues: CASSSRQGVWETQYF. Combining the CDR3 with reference TRBV11-3 and TRBJ2-5 gives the whole variable domain EAGVVQSPRYKIIEKKQPVAFWCNPISGHNTLYWYLQNLGQGPELLIRYENEEAVDDSQLPKDRFSAERLKGVDSTLKIQPAELGDSAVYLCASSSRQGVWETQYFGPGTRLLVL.

This clonotype has a handful of counts. The rearrangement joins TRBV15 to TRBJ2-6; the D is unclear. The CDR3 has 19 residues. Trimming removed 0 bases from V and 0 bases from J, with 15 bases in between. Germline V CDR1 and CDR2: LNHNV, YYDKDF (reference sequence). The CDR3 nucleotides are TGTGCCACCAGCAGAGATCTACTTACAGCTGTCTCTGGGGCCAACGTCCTGACTTTC. Translating gives CATSRDLLTAVSGANVLTF.

This clonotype was counted ten times or more. The chain has TRBV18 and TRBJ2-1; TRBD1 matches at 10 bases. The CDR3 consists of 14 residues. Germline CDR1 KGHSH, CDR2 LQKENI. Trimming removed 6 bases from V and 7 bases from J; junction bases left unmatched: 6. Here the CDR3 DNA reads TGTGCCAGCTCCACCGGGACAGGGGATAATGAGCAGTTCTTC. This translates into CASSTGTGDNEQFF. The variable domain in full, with the rest retrieved from reference TRBV18 and TRBJ2-1, is NAGVMQNPRHLVRRRGQEARLRCSPMKGHSHVYWYRQLPEEGLKFMVYLQKENIIDESGMPKERFSAEFPKEGPSILRIQQVVRGDSAAYFCASSTGTGDNEQFFGPGTRLTVL.

This sequence joins TRBV15 and TRBJ2-2, with no clear D. The CDR3 is made up of 18 amino acids. Trimming took 1 base from V and 5 from J, leaving 20 bases between them. Germline CDR1 reads LNHNV; CDR2 reads YYDKDF (reference sequence). The CDR3 loop is CATSRGLGITVATGELFF. CDR3 bases: TGTGCCACCAGCAGAGGCCTAGGGATCACGGTTGCAACCGGGGAGCTGTTTTTT.

The chain couples TRBV27 to TRBJ2-7, with D maybe TRBD1 (5 bases). Trimming left V 3 bases short and J 2 bases short, with 11 bases between. The CDR3 length is 14 residues. CDR1 is MNHEY, CDR2 SMNVEV, per germline (reference sequence). The CDR3 sequence: CASSFQGSPYEQYF. CDR3 bases: TGTGCCAGCAGTTTCCAGGGATCCCCCTACGAGCAGTACTTC.

The V call is TRBV7-9, the J call TRBJ2-6; D is undetermined. Trimming pared 2 bases from V and 0 bases from J, leaving 8 bases between. This CDR3 region has 16 residues. Per germline, CDR1 SEHNR and CDR2 FQNEAQ (reference sequence). CDR3 sequence (DNA): TGTGCCAGCAGCTTATGGGCTGGCTCTGGGGCCAACGTCCTGACTTTC. It is translated as CASSLWAGSGANVLTF.

This clonotype has a count of ten or more. The chain combines TRBV11-2 with TRBJ1-3; a possible D gene is TRBD1 (5 bases). With 2 bases removed from V and 2 bases from J, the gap between germline ends came to 13 bases. The CDR3 is made up of 16 amino acids. Germline CDR1 SGHAT, CDR2 FQNNGV. The CDR3 bases are TGTGCCAGCAGCTTAAGGGGCAGGGAGACTGGAAACACCATATATTTT. This gives the protein CASSLRGRETGNTIYF.

Note on this clonotype: Being one base from a much bigger clone, this may be a read error. The V call is TRBV7-9, the J call TRBJ2-6; TRBD1 aligns across 8 bases. The CDR3 length is 19 residues. CDR1 SEHNR and CDR2 FQNEAQ come from the germline V gene (reference sequence). CDR3 region: CASRSGQGRGGSGDNVLTF. CDR3 in DNA: TGTGCCAGCAGATCAGGACAGGGTAGAGGGGGCTCTGGGGACAACGTCCTGACTTTC.

In this sample, this clonotype turned up many times. The chain has TRBV6-5 and TRBJ1-5; D uncertain. This CDR3 spans 15 amino acids. In germline, CDR1 is MNHEY, CDR2 SVGAGI. Trimming cost V 0 bases and J 7 bases, with 13 bases left between them. The CDR3 sequence: CASSYSNEGGQPQHF. The DNA for the CDR3 is TGTGCCAGCAGTTACTCGAATGAAGGAGGGCAGCCCCAGCATTTT.

On this clonotype: A much bigger clone sits one base away, suggesting this may be a read error. V and J are TRBV5-1 and TRBJ1-6, with D possibly TRBD1 on 5 matching bases. Germline V gives CDR1 SGHRS, CDR2 YFSETQ. The length of the CDR3 is 15 residues. Here the CDR3 reads CASSLVGREDSPIHF. DNA for the CDR3: TGCGCCAGCAGCTTGGTTGGCAGGGAGGATTCACCCATCCACTTT.

In its sample, this clonotype was seen many times. The chain employs TRBV7-9 and TRBJ2-7; 7 positions agree with TRBD1. V shed 5 bases, J shed 1 base, and the junction held 8 bases outside the gene matches. CDR1 and CDR2 from the germline V gene are SEHNR and FQNEAQ (reference sequence). This CDR3 contains 15 residues. CDR3 amino acids: CASSPKTGSSYEQYF. CDR3 sequence (DNA): TGTGCCAGCAGCCCAAAGACAGGGTCATCCTACGAGCAGTACTTC.